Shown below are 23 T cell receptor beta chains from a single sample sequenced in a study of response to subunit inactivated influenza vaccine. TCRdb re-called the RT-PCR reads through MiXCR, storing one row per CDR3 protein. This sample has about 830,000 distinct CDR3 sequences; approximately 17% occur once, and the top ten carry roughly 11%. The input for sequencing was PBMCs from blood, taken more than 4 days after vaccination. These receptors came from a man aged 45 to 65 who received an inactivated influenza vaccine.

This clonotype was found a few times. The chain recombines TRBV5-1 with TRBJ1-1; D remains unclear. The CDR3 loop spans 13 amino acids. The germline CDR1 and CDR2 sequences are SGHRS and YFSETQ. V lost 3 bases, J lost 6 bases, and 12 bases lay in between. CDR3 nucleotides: TGCGCCAGCAGCTCTGGTAATACTCCTGAAGCTTTCTTT. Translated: CASSSGNTPEAFF.

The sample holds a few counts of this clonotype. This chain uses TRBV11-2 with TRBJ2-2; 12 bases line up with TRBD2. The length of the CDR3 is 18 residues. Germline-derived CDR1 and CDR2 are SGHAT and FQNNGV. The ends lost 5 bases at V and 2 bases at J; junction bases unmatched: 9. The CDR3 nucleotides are TGTGCCAGCAGCCCTGGACTAGCGGGGCCGACAAACACCGGGGAGCTGTTTTTT. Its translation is CASSPGLAGPTNTGELFF.

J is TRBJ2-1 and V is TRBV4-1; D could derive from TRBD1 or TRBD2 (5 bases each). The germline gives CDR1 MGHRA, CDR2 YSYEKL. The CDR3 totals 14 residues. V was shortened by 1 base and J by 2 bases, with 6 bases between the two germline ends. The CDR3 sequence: CASSQGGAYNEQFF. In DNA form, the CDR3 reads TGCGCCAGCAGCCAAGGAGGGGCCTACAATGAGCAGTTCTTC.

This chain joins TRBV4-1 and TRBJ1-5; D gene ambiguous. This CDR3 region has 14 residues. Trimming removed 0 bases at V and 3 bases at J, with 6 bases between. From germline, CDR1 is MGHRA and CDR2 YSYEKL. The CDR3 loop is CASSQDPVNQPQHF. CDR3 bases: TGCGCCAGCAGCCAAGACCCAGTCAATCAGCCCCAGCATTTT.

CDR3 sequence (DNA): TGCAGTGCCAAGACAGGGTCGGCGGGACTTGAGCAGTTCTTC. Translating it yields CSAKTGSAGLEQFF. The chain recombines TRBV20-1 with TRBJ2-1, with a tentative D call TRBD1 (7 bases). Per germline, CDR1 DFQATT and CDR2 SNEGSKA (reference sequence). V lost 6 bases and J lost 9, with 21 bases in between. The CDR3 covers 14 residues.

CDR3 protein: CSAKTGGTQYF. The DNA of the CDR3 is TGCAGTGCTAAAACCGGGGGGACGCAGTATTTT. The gene calls are TRBV20-1 and TRBJ2-3; 7 bases fit TRBD2. V shed 4 bases and J 9 bases; nucleotides not matched to a gene: 4. Germline loops: CDR1 DFQATT, CDR2 SNEGSKA (reference sequence). This CDR3 region has 11 residues.

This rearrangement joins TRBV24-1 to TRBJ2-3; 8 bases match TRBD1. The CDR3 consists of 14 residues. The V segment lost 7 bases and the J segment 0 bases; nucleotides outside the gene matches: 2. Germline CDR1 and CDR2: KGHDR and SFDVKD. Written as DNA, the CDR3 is TGTGCCACCAGACAGGGGGAAAGCACAGATACGCAGTATTTT. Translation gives CATRQGESTDTQYF.

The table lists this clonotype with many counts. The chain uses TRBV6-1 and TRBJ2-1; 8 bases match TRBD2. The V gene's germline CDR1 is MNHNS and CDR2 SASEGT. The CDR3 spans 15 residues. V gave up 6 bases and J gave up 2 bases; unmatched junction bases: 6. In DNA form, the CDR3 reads TGTGCCAGCAGCGGGAGCGGGAGCCCCTACAATGAGCAGTTCTTC. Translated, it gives CASSGSGSPYNEQFF.

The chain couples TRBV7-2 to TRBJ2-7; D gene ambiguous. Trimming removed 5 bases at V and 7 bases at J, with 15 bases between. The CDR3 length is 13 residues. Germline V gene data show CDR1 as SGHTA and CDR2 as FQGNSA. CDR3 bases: TGTGCCAGCAGCCCTACTACGCCAGGAGAGCAGTACTTC. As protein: CASSPTTPGEQYF.

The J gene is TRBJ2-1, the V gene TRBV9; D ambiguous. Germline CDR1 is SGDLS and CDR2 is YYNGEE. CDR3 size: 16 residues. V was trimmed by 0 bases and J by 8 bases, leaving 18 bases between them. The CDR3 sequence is CASSVGLGRAVDEQFF. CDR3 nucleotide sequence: TGTGCCAGCAGCGTAGGTCTCGGTAGGGCTGTCGATGAGCAGTTCTTC.

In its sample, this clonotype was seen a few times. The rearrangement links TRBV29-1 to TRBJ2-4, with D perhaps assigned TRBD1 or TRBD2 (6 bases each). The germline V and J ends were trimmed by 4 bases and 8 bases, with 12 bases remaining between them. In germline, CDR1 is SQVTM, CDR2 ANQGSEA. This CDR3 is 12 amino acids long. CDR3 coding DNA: TGCAGCGTTGGAGGTAGGGGGGACATTCAGTACTTC. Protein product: CSVGGRGDIQYF.

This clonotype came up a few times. The CDR3 nucleotides are TGTGCCAGCAGCCAAGGAGTTGAAGGTGCCGCCCAAGCTTTCTTT. It yields the protein CASSQGVEGAAQAFF. V gene TRBV3-1 combines with J gene TRBJ1-1; no definite D call. CDR1 and CDR2 from the germline V gene are LGHDT and YNNKEL (reference sequence). CDR3 size: 15 residues. Trimming stripped 1 base from V and 9 bases from J, with 18 bases between.

The CDR3 nucleotides read TGTGCCAGCAGCGTTGCCGGGACACAGAACACTGAAGCTTTCTTT. Its protein product is CASSVAGTQNTEAFF. The chain links TRBV9 to TRBJ1-1, with a tentative D call TRBD1 (6 bases). The V end was cut by 2 bases, the J end by 1 base, with 12 bases between. The CDR3 is 15 amino acids. Germline CDR1 SGDLS, CDR2 YYNGEE.

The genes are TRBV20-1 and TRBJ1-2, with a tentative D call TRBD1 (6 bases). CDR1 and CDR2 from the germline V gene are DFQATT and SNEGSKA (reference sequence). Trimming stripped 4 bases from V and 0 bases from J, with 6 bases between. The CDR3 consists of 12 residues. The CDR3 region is CSATGANYGYTF. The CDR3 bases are TGCAGTGCTACAGGGGCTAACTATGGCTACACCTTC.

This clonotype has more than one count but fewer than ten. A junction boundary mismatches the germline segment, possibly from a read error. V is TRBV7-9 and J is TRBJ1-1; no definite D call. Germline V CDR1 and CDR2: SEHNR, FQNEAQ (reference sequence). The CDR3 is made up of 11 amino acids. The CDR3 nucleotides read TGTGCCAGCAGCCCAAGCCCTGAAGTTTTCTTT. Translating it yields CASSPSPEVFF.

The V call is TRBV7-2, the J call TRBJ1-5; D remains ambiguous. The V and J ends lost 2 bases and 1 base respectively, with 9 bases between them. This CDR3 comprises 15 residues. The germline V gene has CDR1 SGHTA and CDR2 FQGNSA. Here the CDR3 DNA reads TGTGCCAGCAGCTTACGGGTTGGGAGCAATCAGCCCCAGCATTTT. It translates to CASSLRVGSNQPQHF.

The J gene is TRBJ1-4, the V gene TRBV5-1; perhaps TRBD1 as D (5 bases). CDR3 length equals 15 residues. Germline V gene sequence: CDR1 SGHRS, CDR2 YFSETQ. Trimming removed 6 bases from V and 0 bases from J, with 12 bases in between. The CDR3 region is CASTPGGATNEKLFF. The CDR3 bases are TGCGCCAGCACCCCGGGGGGGGCAACTAATGAAAAACTGTTTTTT.

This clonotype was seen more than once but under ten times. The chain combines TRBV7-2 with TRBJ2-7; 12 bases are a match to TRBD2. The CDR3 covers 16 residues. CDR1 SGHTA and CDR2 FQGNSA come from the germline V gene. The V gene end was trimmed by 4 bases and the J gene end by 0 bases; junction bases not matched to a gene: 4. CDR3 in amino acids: CASSSGLAGYSYEQYF. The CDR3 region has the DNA TGTGCCAGCAGCTCCGGACTAGCGGGGTACTCCTACGAGCAGTACTTC.

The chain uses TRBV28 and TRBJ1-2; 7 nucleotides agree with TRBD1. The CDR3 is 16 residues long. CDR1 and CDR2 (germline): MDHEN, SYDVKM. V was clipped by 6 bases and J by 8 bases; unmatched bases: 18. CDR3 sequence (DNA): TGTGCCAGCAGCCCGAAAGGGGACAGCCGCGGCTGGGGCTACACCTTC. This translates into CASSPKGDSRGWGYTF.

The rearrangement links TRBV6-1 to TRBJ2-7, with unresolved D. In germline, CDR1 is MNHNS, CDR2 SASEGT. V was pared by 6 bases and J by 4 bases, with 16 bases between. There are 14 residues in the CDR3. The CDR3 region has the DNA TGTGCCAGCAGACCTCCAGGTACTCTGTACGAGCAGTACTTC. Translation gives CASRPPGTLYEQYF.

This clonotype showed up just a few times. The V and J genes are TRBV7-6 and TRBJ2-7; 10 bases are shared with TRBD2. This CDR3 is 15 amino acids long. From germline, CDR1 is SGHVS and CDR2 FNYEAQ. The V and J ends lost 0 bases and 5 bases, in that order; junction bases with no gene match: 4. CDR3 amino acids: CASSLATSGTHEQYF. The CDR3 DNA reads TGTGCCAGCAGCTTAGCAACTAGCGGGACACACGAGCAGTACTTC.

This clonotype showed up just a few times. The CDR3 sequence: CSVGSAGELFF. In DNA, the CDR3 is TGCAGCGTGGGGAGCGCCGGGGAGCTGTTTTTT. The chain employs TRBV29-1 and TRBJ2-2, with a tentative D call TRBD2 (5 bases). Trimming pared 6 bases from V and 6 bases from J, leaving 8 bases between. The CDR3 is made up of 11 amino acids. From germline, CDR1 is SQVTM and CDR2 ANQGSEA.

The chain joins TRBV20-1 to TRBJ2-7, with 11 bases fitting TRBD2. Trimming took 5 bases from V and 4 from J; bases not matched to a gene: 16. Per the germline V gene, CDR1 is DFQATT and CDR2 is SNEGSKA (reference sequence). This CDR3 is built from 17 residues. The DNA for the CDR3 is TGCAGTGCTCTTCCGATAGAACTAGCGGGAGTGTGGTACGAGCAGTACTTC. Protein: CSALPIELAGVWYEQYF.